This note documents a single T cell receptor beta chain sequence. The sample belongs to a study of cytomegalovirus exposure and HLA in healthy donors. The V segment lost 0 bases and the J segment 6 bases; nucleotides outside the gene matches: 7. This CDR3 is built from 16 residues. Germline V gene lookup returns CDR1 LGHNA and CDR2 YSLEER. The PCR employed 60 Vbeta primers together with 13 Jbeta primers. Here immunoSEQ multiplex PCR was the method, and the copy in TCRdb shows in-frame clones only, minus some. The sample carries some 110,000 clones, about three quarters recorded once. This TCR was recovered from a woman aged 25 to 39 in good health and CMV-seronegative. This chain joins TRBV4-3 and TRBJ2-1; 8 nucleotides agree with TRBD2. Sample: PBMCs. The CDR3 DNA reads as TGCGCCAGCAGCCAAGAGTCTGGTAGCGGGGCCAATGAGCAGTTCTTC. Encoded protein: CASSQESGSGANEQFF.